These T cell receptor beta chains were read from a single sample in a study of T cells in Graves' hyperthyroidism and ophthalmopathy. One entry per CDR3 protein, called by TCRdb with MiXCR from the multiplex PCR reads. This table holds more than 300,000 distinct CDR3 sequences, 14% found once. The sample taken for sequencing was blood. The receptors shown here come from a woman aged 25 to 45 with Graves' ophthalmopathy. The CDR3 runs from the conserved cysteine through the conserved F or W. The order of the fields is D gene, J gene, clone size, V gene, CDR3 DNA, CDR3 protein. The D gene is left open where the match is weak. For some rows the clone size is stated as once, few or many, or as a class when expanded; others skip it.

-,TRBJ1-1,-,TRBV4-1,TGCGCCAGCAGCCAAGCTAACATTTTCGGACCCAAGGGCGCTGAAGCTTTCTTT,CASSQANIFGPKGAEAFF
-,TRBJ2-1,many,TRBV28,TGTGCCAGCAGTTTACTATCCCCAGCGGCTTACAATGAGCAGTTCTTC,CASSLLSPAAYNEQFF
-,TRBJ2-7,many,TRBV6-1,TGTGCCAGCAGTTCACTTCTTCAAAGGACTACCTCTACCTACGAGCAGTACTTC,CASSSLLQRTTSTYEQYF
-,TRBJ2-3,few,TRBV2,TGTGCCAGCAGTGAGCTCAATACGCAGTATTTT,CASSELNTQYF
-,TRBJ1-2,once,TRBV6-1,TGTGCCAGTCTTTGGGGGGATGTGAGTGGCTACACCTTC,CASLWGDVSGYTF
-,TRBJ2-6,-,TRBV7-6,TGTGCCAGCAGCCCGCGGGGCGGGGCCAACGTCCTGACTTTC,CASSPRGGANVLTF
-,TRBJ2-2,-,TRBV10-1,TGCGCCAGCAGTGAGGGCAGGGTCACCGGGGAGCTGTTTTTT,CASSEGRVTGELFF
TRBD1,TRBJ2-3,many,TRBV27,TGTGCCAGCAGTTTGGGGACAGGGGGCGCAAGGAGCACAGATACGCAGTATTTT,CASSLGTGGARSTDTQYF
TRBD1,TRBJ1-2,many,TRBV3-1,TGTGCCAGCAGCCCAAATTTGGGACAGACCATAAACTATGGCTACACCTTC,CASSPNLGQTINYGYTF
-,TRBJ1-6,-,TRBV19,TGTGCCAGTAGCGCAGGGAGCTCCTATAATTCACCCCTCCACTTT,CASSAGSSYNSPLHF
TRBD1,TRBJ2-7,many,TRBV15,TGTGCCACCAGCAGTGGGACAGGGTTCTACGAGCAGTACTTC,CATSSGTGFYEQYF
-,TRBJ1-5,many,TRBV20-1,TGCAGTGCTAGAGGGAGCCGTAAACCCCAGCATTTT,CSARGSRKPQHF
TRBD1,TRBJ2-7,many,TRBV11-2,TGTGCCAGCAGCCCCGGGACAGGGACCTACGAGCAGTACTTC,CASSPGTGTYEQYF
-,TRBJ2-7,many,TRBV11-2,TGTGCCAGCAGCCCAGGGACACTTAACTCCTACGAGCAGTACTTC,CASSPGTLNSYEQYF
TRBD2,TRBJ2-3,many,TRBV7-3,TGTGCCAGCAGTCGGACTAGCGGGGGGCGCACAGATACGCAGTATTTT,CASSRTSGGRTDTQYF
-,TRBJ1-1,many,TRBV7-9,TGTGCCAGCAGCACGGGACACAGGAACACTGAAGCTTTCTTT,CASSTGHRNTEAFF
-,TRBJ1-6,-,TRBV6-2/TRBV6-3,TGTGCCAGCAGTTACTCGGTGACAGCGGAAAGCTCCTATAATTCACCCCTCCACTTT,CASSYSVTAESSYNSPLHF
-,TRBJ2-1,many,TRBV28,TGTGCCAGCAGTCAGGGGGGCTACAATGAGCAGTTCTTC,CASSQGGYNEQFF
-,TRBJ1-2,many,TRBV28,TGTGCCAGCAGTTTAGGGGGGGCAGATGGCTACACCTTC,CASSLGGADGYTF
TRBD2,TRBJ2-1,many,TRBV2,TGTGCCAGCCGGACTAGGCAAGTTGAGCAGTTCTTC,CASRTRQVEQFF
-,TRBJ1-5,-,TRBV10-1,TGCGCCAGCATCCCATGGGGGCCCAATCAGCCCCAGCATTTT,CASIPWGPNQPQHF
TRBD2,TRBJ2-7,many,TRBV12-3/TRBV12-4,TGTGCCAGCAGCCCCCGGTTACGCGGGGGGCGCCACGAGCAGTACTTC,CASSPRLRGGRHEQYF